The 18 T cell receptor beta chains below come from one sample, sequenced in a study of T cell responses to AZD1222 COVID-19 vaccine. This table comes from immunoSEQ multiplex PCR, and its TCRdb copy is limited to in-frame clones, with some not included. The table shows roughly 130,000 clones, with about 82% occurring only once. This sample comprised peripheral blood, obtained on day 0 of AZD1222 vaccination. These receptors came from an adult in good health.

This clone has more than one count but fewer than ten. The genes are TRBV11-2 and TRBJ2-1; D possibly matches TRBD1 or TRBD2 (5 bases each). The CDR3 contains 14 residues. Trimming took 10 bases from V and 8 from J, leaving 21 bases between them. Germline assignment: CDR1 SGHAT and CDR2 FQNNGV. The CDR3, as DNA: TGTGCCACCTCAAGACTGAGGGGTTTTCATGAGCAGTTCTTC. The encoded protein is CATSRLRGFHEQFF. Drawing the rest from reference TRBV11-2 and TRBJ2-1, the complete variable domain is EAGVAQSPRYKIIEKRQSVAFWCNPISGHATLYWYQQILGQGPKLLIQFQNNGVVDDSQLPKDRFSAERLKGVDSTLKIQPAKLEDSAVYLCATSRLRGFHEQFFGPGTRLTVL.

The chain recombines TRBV5-5 with TRBJ1-5, with D perhaps matching TRBD1 (5 bases). This CDR3 has 17 residues. Between the trimmed V and J ends, which lost 2 bases and 6 bases, there was a span of 21 bases. Germline V gene sequence: CDR1 SGHKS, CDR2 YYEKEE (reference sequence). CDR3 residues: CASSFIAATDGGQPQHF. In DNA, the CDR3 is TGTGCCAGCAGCTTCATTGCGGCGACGGATGGGGGTCAGCCCCAGCATTTT.

The chain uses TRBV29-1 and TRBJ2-5; tentatively, D is TRBD1 (6 bases). Germline V lookup: CDR1 SQVTM, CDR2 ANQGSEA. The CDR3 consists of 12 residues. Trimming shortened V by 2 bases and J by 6 bases, and 10 bases separated the two germline ends. The CDR3 bases are TGCAGCGTTGAAAACAGGGACAAGACCCAGTACTTC. Residues: CSVENRDKTQYF.

This clone was picked up a small number of times. This chain joins TRBV6-2 or TRBV6-3 and TRBJ1-2; 7 bases map to TRBD1. V trimming: 0 bases; J trimming: 7 bases; junction bases outside the gene matches: 8. Germline V gene lookup returns CDR1 MNHEY and CDR2 SVGEGT. The CDR3 loop spans 15 amino acids. DNA of the CDR3: TGTGCCAGCAGTTACTCCACGATGACAGGGACTGGCTACACCTTC. Residues: CASSYSTMTGTGYTF.

The chain recombines TRBV5-4 with TRBJ2-5; TRBD1 is a possible D gene (6 bases). This CDR3 has 14 amino acids. Germline V CDR1 and CDR2: SGHNT, YYREEE (reference sequence). V shed 1 base and J shed 3 bases, with 10 bases lying between them. The CDR3 DNA follows: TGTGCCAGCAGCTTGCGAGCAGGGGAAGAGACCCAGTACTTC. Translated: CASSLRAGEETQYF.

The chain combines TRBV5-4 with TRBJ2-3, with D possibly being TRBD2 (6 bases). Germline loops: CDR1 SGHNT, CDR2 YYREEE (reference sequence). The CDR3 covers 14 residues. V was cut by 4 bases and J by 8 bases, with 17 bases left in between. This chain's CDR3 is CASSQQTSQGTQYF. The CDR3 nucleotides read TGTGCCAGCAGCCAGCAGACTAGTCAGGGTACGCAGTATTTT.

CDR3 in amino acids: CASSSPQAPPYEQYF. The CDR3 DNA reads TGTGCCAGCAGCTCCCCCCAGGCGCCTCCCTACGAGCAGTACTTC. The chain couples TRBV7-2 to TRBJ2-7; no reliable D call. This CDR3 region has 15 residues. In germline, CDR1 is SGHTA, CDR2 FQGNSA. The V end was cut by 4 bases, the J end by 2 bases, with 15 bases between.

V and J are TRBV12-3 or TRBV12-4 and TRBJ2-4; D may be TRBD1 (6 bases). Trimming removed 10 bases at V and 7 bases at J, with 17 bases between. The CDR3 is 13 amino acids. The CDR3: CATRDTNSNIQYF. The CDR3 DNA sequence: TGTGCCACCAGGGACACCAATTCGAACATTCAGTACTTC.

The genes are TRBV3-1 (or the pseudogene TRBV3-2) and TRBJ1-4; D is unclear. V lost 3 bases, J lost 8 bases, and 13 bases lay in between. This CDR3 spans 14 amino acids. Per the germline V gene, CDR1 is LGHDT and CDR2 is YNNKEL (reference sequence). The CDR3 is CASSQNGLSEKLFF. In nucleotides, the CDR3 is TGTGCCAGCAGCCAGAATGGATTGTCGGAAAAACTGTTTTTT.

The chain is built from TRBV5-4 and TRBJ2-7; TRBD1 is a possible D gene (6 bases). Trimming removed 1 base from V and 0 bases from J, with 11 bases in between. The CDR3 is made up of 15 amino acids. Germline CDR1 reads SGHNT; CDR2 reads YYREEE (reference sequence). CDR3 protein: CASSLIGQSSYEQYF. The CDR3 bases are TGTGCCAGCAGCTTGATAGGACAGAGCTCCTACGAGCAGTACTTC.

The rearrangement uses TRBV9 and TRBJ2-5; TRBD2 aligns across 8 bases. Germline trimming cut 3 bases from V and 4 bases from J; bases unmatched to any gene: 5. The CDR3 is 14 amino acids. Germline V gives CDR1 SGDLS, CDR2 YYNGEE. The chain's CDR3 is CASSAGSGRETQYF. For the CDR3, the DNA is TGTGCCAGCAGCGCCGGGAGCGGGAGAGAGACCCAGTACTTC.

In regard to this clone: The junction and the germline gene differ at one end; a read error may be behind it. The rearrangement links TRBV18 to TRBJ1-5; tentative D call: TRBD1 (6 bases). Germline lookup yields CDR1 KGHSH and CDR2 LQKENI. The CDR3 is 15 residues long. In DNA, the CDR3 is TGTGCCAGCTCCCCACAGGACAGTTACAATCAGCCCCAGCATTTT. Amino acids: CASSPQDSYNQPQHF.

This clone has a handful of counts. This chain joins TRBV3-1 (or the pseudogene TRBV3-2) and TRBJ2-5, with 9 bases lining up with TRBD1. J was trimmed by 2 bases and V by 1 base; bases with no gene match: 8. The CDR3 sequence is 17 residues long. Germline V gene sequence: CDR1 LGHDT, CDR2 YNNKEL (reference sequence). The CDR3 region is CASSQGGTGNPQETQYF. The CDR3 DNA follows: TGTGCCAGCAGCCAAGGGGGGACAGGGAACCCGCAAGAGACCCAGTACTTC.

V and J are TRBV5-6 and TRBJ1-2; no firm D call. The CDR3 has 15 residues. Germline CDR1 is SGHDT and CDR2 is YYEEEE. V lost 1 base to trimming and J lost 1 base, with 11 bases between them. The CDR3, as DNA: TGTGCCAGCAGCTTGCCAGACGGAGATAACTATGGCTACACCTTC. This codes for CASSLPDGDNYGYTF.

The chain recombines TRBV11-2 with TRBJ1-6; 7 bases are shared with TRBD1. V dropped 5 bases and J dropped 10; count of bases not matched to a gene: 8. Per germline, CDR1 SGHAT and CDR2 FQNNGV. CDR3 length equals 14 residues. In DNA, the CDR3 is TGTGCCAGCAGCCTCGACAGGGTGGGCTCACCCCTCCACTTT. This codes for CASSLDRVGSPLHF.

CDR3 nucleotide sequence: TGTGCCAGCAGCTCTTTGGGCTACCCCCGGTCTGGAAACACCATATATTTT. Translation: CASSSLGYPRSGNTIYF. The V call is TRBV7-6, the J call TRBJ1-3, with unresolved D. This CDR3 comprises 17 residues. The V gene's germline CDR1 is SGHVS and CDR2 FNYEAQ. V was pared by 4 bases and J by 1 base, with 17 bases between.

The chain recombines TRBV7-9 with TRBJ2-1; maybe TRBD2 (5 bases). Trimming removed 6 bases at V and 8 bases at J, with 20 bases between. The CDR3 runs 15 residues. In germline, CDR1 is SEHNR, CDR2 FQNEAQ (reference sequence). CDR3 DNA sequence: TGTGCCAGCAGTGAGGCATTGGGAGCGTTAGATGAGCAGTTCTTC. This encodes CASSEALGALDEQFF.

The V gene is TRBV3-1 (or the pseudogene TRBV3-2), the J gene TRBJ2-2; TRBD1 aligns across 9 bases. The CDR3 runs 17 residues. Trimming cost V 0 bases and J 6 bases; bases outside gene matches: 8. Germline V gives CDR1 LGHDT, CDR2 YNNKEL (reference sequence). Here the CDR3 reads CASSQDTTGGWAGELFF. CDR3 DNA: TGTGCCAGCAGCCAAGATACGACAGGGGGGTGGGCCGGGGAGCTGTTTTTT.